The clone carrying this TCR beta chain was recorded at least ten times. Its antigen is unknown. This entry comes from a study of T cell responses to AZD1222 COVID-19 vaccine. The study, taken as a whole, reports: Clonal diversity was possibly underestimated; the donors were predominantly white British and more often female.

Both about-4-week and about-12-week second-dose recipients were combined. Germline V lookup: CDR1 MGHDK, CDR2 SYGVNS. CDR3 size: 12 residues. V shed 3 bases and J shed 10 bases, with 7 bases lying between them. Assay: immunoSEQ multiplex PCR; the TCRdb copy retains only in-frame clones and omits some. Counted here are some 98,000 clones, 70% to 85% occurring once; the ten biggest clones make up 11% to 15%. The sequence derives from an adult who received the AZD1222 COVID-19 vaccine. The sequencing here drew on peripheral blood, taken 28 days after the second AZD1222 dose. This sequence joins TRBV25-1 and TRBJ1-6; no clear D gene. The CDR3 DNA reads as TGTGCCAGCAGTGAGGAAAAGTCACCCCTCCACTTT. This encodes CASSEEKSPLHF.